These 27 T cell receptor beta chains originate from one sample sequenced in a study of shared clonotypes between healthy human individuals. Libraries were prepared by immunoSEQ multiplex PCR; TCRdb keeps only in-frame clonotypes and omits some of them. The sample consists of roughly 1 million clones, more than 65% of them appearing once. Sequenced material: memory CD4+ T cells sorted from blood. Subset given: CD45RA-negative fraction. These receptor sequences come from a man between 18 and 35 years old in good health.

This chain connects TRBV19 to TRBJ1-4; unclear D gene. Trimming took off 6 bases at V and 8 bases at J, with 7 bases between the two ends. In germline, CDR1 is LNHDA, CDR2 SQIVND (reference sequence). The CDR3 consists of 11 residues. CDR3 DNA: TGTGCCAGTAGAAACGTGGAAAAACTGTTTTTT. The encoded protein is CASRNVEKLFF.

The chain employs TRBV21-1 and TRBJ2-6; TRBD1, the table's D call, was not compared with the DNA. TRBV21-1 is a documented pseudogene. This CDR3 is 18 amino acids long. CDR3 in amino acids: CASSKGQGPGSGANVLTF. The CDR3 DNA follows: TGTGCCAGCAGCAAGGGACAGGGCCCCGGATCTGGGGCCAACGTCCTGACTTTC.

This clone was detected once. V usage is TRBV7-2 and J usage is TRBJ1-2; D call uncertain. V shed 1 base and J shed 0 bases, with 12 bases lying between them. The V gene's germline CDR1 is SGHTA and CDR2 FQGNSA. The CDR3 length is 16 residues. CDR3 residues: CASSLDRVQPNYGYTF. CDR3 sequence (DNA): TGTGCCAGCAGCTTAGACCGCGTTCAGCCTAACTATGGCTACACCTTC. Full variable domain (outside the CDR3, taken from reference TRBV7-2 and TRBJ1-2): GAGVSQSPSNKVTEKGKDVELRCDPISGHTALYWYRQSLGQGLEFLIYFQGNSAPDKSGLPSDRFSAERTGGSVSTLTIQRTQQEDSAVYLCASSLDRVQPNYGYTFGSGTRLTVV.

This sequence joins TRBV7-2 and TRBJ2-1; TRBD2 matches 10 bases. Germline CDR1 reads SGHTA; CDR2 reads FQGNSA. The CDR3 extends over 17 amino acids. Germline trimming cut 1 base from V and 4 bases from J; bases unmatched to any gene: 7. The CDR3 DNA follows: TGTGCCAGCAGCTTAGTTACTAGCGGGGTAGTTTACAATGAGCAGTTCTTC. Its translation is CASSLVTSGVVYNEQFF.

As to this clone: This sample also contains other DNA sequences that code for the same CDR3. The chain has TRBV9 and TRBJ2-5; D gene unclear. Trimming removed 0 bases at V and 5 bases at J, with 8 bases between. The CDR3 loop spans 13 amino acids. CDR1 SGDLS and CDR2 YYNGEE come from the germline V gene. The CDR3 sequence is CASSVGQRETQYF. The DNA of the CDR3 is TGTGCCAGCAGCGTAGGCCAACGGGAGACCCAGTACTTC.

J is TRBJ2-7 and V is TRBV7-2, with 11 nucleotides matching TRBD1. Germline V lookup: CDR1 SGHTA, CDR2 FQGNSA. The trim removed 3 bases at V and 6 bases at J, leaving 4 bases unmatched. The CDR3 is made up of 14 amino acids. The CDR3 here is CASSFSGTGGEQYF. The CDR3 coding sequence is TGTGCCAGCAGCTTTTCCGGGACAGGGGGCGAGCAGTACTTC.

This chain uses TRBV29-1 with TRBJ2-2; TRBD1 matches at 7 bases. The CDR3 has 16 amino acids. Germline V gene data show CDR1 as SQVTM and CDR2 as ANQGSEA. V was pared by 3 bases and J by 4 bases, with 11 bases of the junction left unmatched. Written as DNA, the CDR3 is TGCAGCGTTGACTTGGGCCCAGGGGGAGTCACCGGGGAGCTGTTTTTT. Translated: CSVDLGPGGVTGELFF.

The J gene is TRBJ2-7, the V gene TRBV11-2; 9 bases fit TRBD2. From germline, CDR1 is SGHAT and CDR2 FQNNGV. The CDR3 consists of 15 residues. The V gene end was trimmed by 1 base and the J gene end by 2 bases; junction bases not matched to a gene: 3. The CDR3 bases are TGTGCCAGCAGCTTAGGGACTAGCGCAGCCTACGAGCAGTACTTC. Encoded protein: CASSLGTSAAYEQYF.

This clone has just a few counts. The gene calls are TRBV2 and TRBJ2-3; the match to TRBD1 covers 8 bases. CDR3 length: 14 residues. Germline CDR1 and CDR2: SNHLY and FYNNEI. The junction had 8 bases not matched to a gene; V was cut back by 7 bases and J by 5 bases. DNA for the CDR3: TGTGCCAGCATCCTAGGGACAGGAGGAGATACGCAGTATTTT. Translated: CASILGTGGDTQYF.

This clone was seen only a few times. The CDR3 sequence: CASSLRVSAGERYTQYF. In nucleotides, the CDR3 is TGTGCCAGCAGCTTACGTGTAAGCGCGGGAGAGAGATATACGCAGTATTTT. The V gene is TRBV7-2, the J gene TRBJ2-3; 7 bases map to TRBD2. Germline V CDR1 and CDR2: SGHTA, FQGNSA. The CDR3 extends over 17 amino acids. V lost 2 bases to trimming and J lost 7 bases; unmatched junction nucleotides: 15.

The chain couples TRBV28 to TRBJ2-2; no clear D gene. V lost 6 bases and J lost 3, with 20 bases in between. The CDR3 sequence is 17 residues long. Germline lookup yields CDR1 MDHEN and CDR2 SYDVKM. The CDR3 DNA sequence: TGTGCCAGCAGCCCGTCGGTGGGAAAAGGGTACACCGGGGAGCTGTTTTTT. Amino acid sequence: CASSPSVGKGYTGELFF. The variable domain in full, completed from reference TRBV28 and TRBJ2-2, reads DVKVTQSSRYLVKRTGEKVFLECVQDMDHENMFWYRQDPGLGLRLIYFSYDVKMKEKGDIPEGYSVSREKKERFSLILESASTNQTSMYLCASSPSVGKGYTGELFFGEGSRLTVL.

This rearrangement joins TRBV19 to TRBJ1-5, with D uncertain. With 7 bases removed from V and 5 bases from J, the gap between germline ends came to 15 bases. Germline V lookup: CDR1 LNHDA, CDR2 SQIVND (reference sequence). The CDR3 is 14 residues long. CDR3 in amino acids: CASKGYKGDQPQHF. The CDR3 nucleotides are TGTGCCAGTAAGGGCTACAAAGGAGATCAGCCCCAGCATTTT.

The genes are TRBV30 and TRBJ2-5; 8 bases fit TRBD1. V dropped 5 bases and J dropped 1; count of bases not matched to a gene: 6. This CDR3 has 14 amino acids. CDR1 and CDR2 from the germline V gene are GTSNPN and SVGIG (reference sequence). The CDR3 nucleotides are TGTGCCTGGGTACAGGGGGGAATCCAAGAGACCCAGTACTTC. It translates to CAWVQGGIQETQYF.

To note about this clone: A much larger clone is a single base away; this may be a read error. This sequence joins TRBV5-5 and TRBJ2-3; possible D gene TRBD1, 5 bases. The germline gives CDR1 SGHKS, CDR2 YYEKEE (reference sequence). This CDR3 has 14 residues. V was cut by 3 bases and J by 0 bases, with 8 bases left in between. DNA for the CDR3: TGTGCCAGCAGCTCCCGACAGAGCACAGATACGCAGTATTTT. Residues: CASSSRQSTDTQYF. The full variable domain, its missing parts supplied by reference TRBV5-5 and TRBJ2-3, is DAGVTQSPTHLIKTRGQQVTLRCSPISGHKSVSWYQQVLGQGPQFIFQYYEKEERGRGNFPDRFSARQFPNYSSELNVNALLLGDSALYLCASSSRQSTDTQYFGPGTRLTVL.

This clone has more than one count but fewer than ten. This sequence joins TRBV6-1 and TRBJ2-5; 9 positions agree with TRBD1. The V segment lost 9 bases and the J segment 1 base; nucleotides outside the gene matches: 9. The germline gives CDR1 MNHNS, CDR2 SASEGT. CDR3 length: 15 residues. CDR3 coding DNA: TGTGCCAGTACGCCACAGGGGGCCGTCCAAGAGACCCAGTACTTC. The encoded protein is CASTPQGAVQETQYF.

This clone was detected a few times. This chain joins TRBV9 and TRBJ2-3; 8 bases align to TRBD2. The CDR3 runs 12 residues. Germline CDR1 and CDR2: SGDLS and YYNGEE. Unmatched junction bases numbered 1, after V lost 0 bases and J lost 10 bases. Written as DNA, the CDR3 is TGTGCCAGCAGCGTAGTAGCGGGGCCGCAGTATTTT. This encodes CASSVVAGPQYF.

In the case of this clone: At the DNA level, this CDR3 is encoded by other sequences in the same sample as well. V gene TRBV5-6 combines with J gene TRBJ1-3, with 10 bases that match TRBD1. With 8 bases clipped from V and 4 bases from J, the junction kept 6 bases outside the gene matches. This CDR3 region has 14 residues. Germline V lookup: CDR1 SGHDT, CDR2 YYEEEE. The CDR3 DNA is TGTGCCAGTAGCCAGGGACAGGGGGGAAACACCATATATTTT. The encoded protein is CASSQGQGGNTIYF.

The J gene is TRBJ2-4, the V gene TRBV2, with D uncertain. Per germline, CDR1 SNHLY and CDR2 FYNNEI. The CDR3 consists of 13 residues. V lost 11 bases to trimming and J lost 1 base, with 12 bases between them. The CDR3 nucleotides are TGTGCCGGTCGTAGTGAGGCCAAAAACATTCAGTACTTC. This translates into CAGRSEAKNIQYF.

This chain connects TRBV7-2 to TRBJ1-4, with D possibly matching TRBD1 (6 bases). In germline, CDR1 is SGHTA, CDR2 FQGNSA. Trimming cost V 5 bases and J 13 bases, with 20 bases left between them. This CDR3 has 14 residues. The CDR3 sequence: CASSARQGREALFF. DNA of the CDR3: TGTGCCAGCAGCGCGCGGCAGGGGCGGGAGGCACTGTTTTTT.

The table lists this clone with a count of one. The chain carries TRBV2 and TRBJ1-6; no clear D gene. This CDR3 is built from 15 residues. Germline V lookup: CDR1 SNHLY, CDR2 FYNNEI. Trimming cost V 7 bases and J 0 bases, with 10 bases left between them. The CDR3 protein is CASTSGSSYNSPLHF. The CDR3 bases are TGTGCCAGCACTTCTGGGAGCTCCTATAATTCACCCCTCCACTTT.

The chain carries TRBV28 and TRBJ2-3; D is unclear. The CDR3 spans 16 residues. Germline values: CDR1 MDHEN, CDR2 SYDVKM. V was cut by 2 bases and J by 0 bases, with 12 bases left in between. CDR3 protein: CASSLGISPSTDTQYF. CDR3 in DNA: TGTGCCAGCAGTTTAGGTATTAGCCCCAGCACAGATACGCAGTATTTT.

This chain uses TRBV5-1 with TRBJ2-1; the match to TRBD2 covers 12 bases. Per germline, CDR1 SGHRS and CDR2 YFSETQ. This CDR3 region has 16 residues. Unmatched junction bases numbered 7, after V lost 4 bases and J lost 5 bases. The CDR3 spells CASSPRTSGAHNEQFF. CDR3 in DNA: TGCGCCAGCAGCCCTAGGACTAGCGGGGCCCACAATGAGCAGTTCTTC.

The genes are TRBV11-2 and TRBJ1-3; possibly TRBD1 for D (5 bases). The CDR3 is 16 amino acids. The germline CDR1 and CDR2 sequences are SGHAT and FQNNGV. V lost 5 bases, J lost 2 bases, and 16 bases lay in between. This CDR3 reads CASSLRGRATGNTIYF. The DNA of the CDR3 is TGTGCCAGCAGCCTTCGGGGGAGGGCTACTGGAAACACCATATATTTT.

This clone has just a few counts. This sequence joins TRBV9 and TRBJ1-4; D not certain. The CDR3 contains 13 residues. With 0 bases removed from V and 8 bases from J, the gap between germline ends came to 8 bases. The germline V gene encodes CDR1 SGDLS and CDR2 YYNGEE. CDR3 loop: CASSVGIAEKLFF. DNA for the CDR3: TGTGCCAGCAGCGTAGGCATCGCGGAAAAACTGTTTTTT.

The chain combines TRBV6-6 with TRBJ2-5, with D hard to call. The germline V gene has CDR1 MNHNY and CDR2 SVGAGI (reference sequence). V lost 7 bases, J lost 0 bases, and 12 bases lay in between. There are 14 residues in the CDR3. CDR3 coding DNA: TGTGCCAGCAAAAAGGACCGGAACCAAGAGACCCAGTACTTC. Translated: CASKKDRNQETQYF.

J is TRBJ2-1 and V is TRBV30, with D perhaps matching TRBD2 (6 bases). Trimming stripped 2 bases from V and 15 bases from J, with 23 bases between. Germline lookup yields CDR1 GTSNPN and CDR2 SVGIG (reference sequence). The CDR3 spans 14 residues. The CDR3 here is CAWSKIPDNGRTFF. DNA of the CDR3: TGTGCCTGGAGTAAGATCCCTGATAACGGGAGAACGTTCTTC.

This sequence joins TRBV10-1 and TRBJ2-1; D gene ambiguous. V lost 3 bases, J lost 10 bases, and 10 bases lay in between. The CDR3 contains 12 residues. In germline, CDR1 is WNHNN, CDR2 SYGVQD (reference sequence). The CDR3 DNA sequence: TGCGCCAGCAGTGACCCGGGCGGCGAGCAGTTCTTC. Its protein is CASSDPGGEQFF.